The rows below give T cell receptor beta chains drawn from one sample of a study of CD8+CD57+ T cells in acquired aplastic anemia. TCRdb re-called the reads through MiXCR, storing one row per CDR3 protein. The sample includes some 140,000 distinct CDR3 sequences, around half of them seen just once. The sequenced material came from sorted CD4+, CD8+, or CD8+CD57+ T cells (not recorded which) from PBMCs. The origin of the receptors is a human donor with aplastic anemia. Both conserved end residues are part of each CDR3. Each record gives: clone size, J gene, V gene, D gene, CDR3 DNA, CDR3 protein. The D gene is left open where the match is weak. Only some rows state a clone size, as once, few, many or a class for expanded clones.

NA | TRBJ2-3 | TRBV10-3 | NA | TGTGCCATCAGTGAGTCGATGAGGAATACGCAGTATTTT | CAISESMRNTQYF
NA | TRBJ1-6 | TRBV2 | NA | TGTGCCAGCAGGGGACGGGGAATCTATAATTCACCCCTCCACTTT | CASRGRGIYNSPLHF
NA | TRBJ2-3 | TRBV5-1 | NA | TGCGCCAGCAGCTTGGGTAACAGGGAAGGTGCAGATACGCAGTATTTT | CASSLGNREGADTQYF
few | TRBJ2-1 | TRBV15 | TRBD2 | TGTGCCACCAGCGGTCCATCGGGGGGGCCGAACAATGAGCAGTTCTTC | CATSGPSGGPNNEQFF
NA | TRBJ1-4 | TRBV2 | NA | TGTGCCAGCAAGACAACTTCCGAAAAACTGTTTTTT | CASKTTSEKLFF
NA | TRBJ2-7 | TRBV2 | TRBD2 | TGTGCCAGCAGTAAGACTAGCGGGAGTCGGTACTTC | CASSKTSGSRYF
NA | TRBJ1-5 | TRBV24-1 | NA | TGTGCCACCAGTGATTTCGGGACAAATCAGCCCCAGCATTTT | CATSDFGTNQPQHF
once | TRBJ2-7 | TRBV10-3 | NA | TGTGCCAGCAGGGGACCCAACGGCGAGCAGTACTTC | CASRGPNGEQYF
few | TRBJ1-1 | TRBV10-3 | NA | TGTGCCAGCGGGGCAACATGGAACACTGAAGCTTTCTTT | CASGATWNTEAFF
NA | TRBJ1-5 | TRBV15 | NA | TGTGCCACCAGCACAGGGGAATCTCAGCCCCAGCATTTT | CATSTGESQPQHF
NA | TRBJ2-2 | TRBV10-2 | NA | TGCGCCAGCAGGGACAGGAACACCGGGGAGCTGTTTTTT | CASRDRNTGELFF
NA | TRBJ2-1 | TRBV19 | TRBD2 | TGTGCCAGTAGTCTGCGGACTAGCGGGCACAATGAGCAGTTCTTC | CASSLRTSGHNEQFF
NA | TRBJ1-2 | TRBV2 | NA | TGTGCCAGCAGTGCTGGACAGCAGGCTAACTATGGCTACACCTTC | CASSAGQQANYGYTF
once | TRBJ2-7 | TRBV6-2/TRBV6-3 | TRBD1 | TGTGCCAGCAGACGAAGGGACAGTGCCTACGAGCAGTACTTC | CASRRRDSAYEQYF
many | TRBJ1-5 | TRBV24-1 | NA | TGTGCCGCCGGCGATCAGCCCCAGCATTTT | CAAGDQPQHF
NA | TRBJ2-1 | TRBV19 | TRBD1 | TGTGCCACCGACTTGACAGGGGGCAATGAGCAGTTCTTC | CATDLTGGNEQFF
NA | TRBJ2-2 | TRBV10-3 | TRBD2 | TGTGCCATCAGTGAGATGGAGAGCGGGGCGAACACCGGGGAGCTGTTTTTT | CAISEMESGANTGELFF
many | TRBJ2-5 | TRBV29-1 | NA | TGCAGCGTTGAAGGCGGACGCCGGTCAGAGTACCAAGAGACCCAGTACTTC | CSVEGGRRSEYQETQYF
many | TRBJ1-1 | TRBV4-1 | NA | TGCGCCAGCAGCCAAGAAGGATCTTCCCATCAAGCTTTCTTT | CASSQEGSSHQAFF
NA | TRBJ2-3 | TRBV2 | TRBD2 | TGTGCCAGCAGTCAAGCGGGAGGGCGAACAGATACGCAGTATTTT | CASSQAGGRTDTQYF
many | TRBJ2-7 | TRBV6-1 | NA | TGTGCCAGCAGTGACAACCGGGGAGCTCTTTACGAGCAGTACTTC | CASSDNRGALYEQYF
NA | TRBJ1-5 | TRBV20-1 | NA | TGCAGTGCTATGGAACAGGAAAATCAGCCCCAGCATTTT | CSAMEQENQPQHF
NA | TRBJ1-4 | TRBV24-1 | NA | TGTGCCACCAGTGACCCATCCGGGCATGAAAAACTGTTTTTT | CATSDPSGHEKLFF
NA | TRBJ2-2 | TRBV24-1 | NA | TGTGCCACCAGTGATGGGGGAAACACCGGGGAGCTGTTTTTT | CATSDGGNTGELFF
many | TRBJ2-1 | TRBV6-2/TRBV6-3 | NA | TGTGCCAGCAGTGTAGCTGGCTACAATGAGCAGTTCTTC | CASSVAGYNEQFF
NA | TRBJ1-6 | TRBV7-3 | TRBD1 | TGTGACAGCAGCTGGTGGACAGGGGAGAGTTCACCCCTCCACTTT | CDSSWWTGESSPLHF
few | TRBJ2-5 | TRBV19 | NA | TGTGCCAGTAGTAAGCCCGATGGAGAGACCCAGTACTTC | CASSKPDGETQYF
NA | TRBJ1-3 | TRBV7-3 | NA | TGTGCCAGCAGCTTATTTCAAGGAAACACCATATATTTT | CASSLFQGNTIYF
NA | TRBJ1-5 | TRBV2 | NA | TGTGCCAGCAGTGAAATCAGAAACAATCAGCCCCAGCATTTT | CASSEIRNNQPQHF
NA | TRBJ2-5 | TRBV10-3 | NA | TGTGCCATCAGTGAACCTCGGGGAGTGGGTCAAGAGACCCAGTACTTC | CAISEPRGVGQETQYF
NA | TRBJ1-6 | TRBV10-3 | TRBD1 | TGTGCCATCGGAGCAGCGCGGGACAGCGGACTTCCCCTCCACTTT | CAIGAARDSGLPLHF
NA | TRBJ1-5 | TRBV5-6 | NA | TGTGCCAGCAGCACGAGGGCCGGTCAGCCCCAGCATTTT | CASSTRAGQPQHF
many | TRBJ2-5 | TRBV2 | NA | TGTGCCAGAAGGGGGACACCCCACCGAGAGACCCAGTACTTC | CARRGTPHRETQYF
few | TRBJ1-1 | TRBV27 | TRBD1 | TGTGCCAGCAGTTTATCTAGGGGGCAAACTGAAGCTTTCTTT | CASSLSRGQTEAFF
NA | TRBJ1-5 | TRBV15 | NA | TGTGCCACCAGCAGAGATTTGAACAGGGATCAGCCCCAGCATTTT | CATSRDLNRDQPQHF
NA | TRBJ2-3 | TRBV7-6 | NA | TGTGCCAGCAGGATATCAAACACAGATACGCAGTATTTT | CASRISNTDTQYF
NA | TRBJ1-1 | TRBV20-1 | NA | TGCAGTGCTAGAGCGGACAGTGGGGCTTTCTTT | CSARADSGAFF
NA | TRBJ2-7 | TRBV7-8 | TRBD1 | TGTGCCAGCAGCCTAAGGGACAGGGGCGACCTCTCCTACGAGCAGTACTTC | CASSLRDRGDLSYEQYF
NA | TRBJ2-5 | TRBV7-2 | NA | TGTGCCAGCAGCCCGAGACCCCAAGAGACCCAGTACTTC | CASSPRPQETQYF
NA | TRBJ1-1 | TRBV27 | NA | TGTGCCAGCAGTTCAGCGGCAGGGAAAAAAGCTTTCTTT | CASSSAAGKKAFF
NA | TRBJ1-1 | TRBV15 | NA | TGTGCCACCAGCAGAGACCGGGCACCTTTGAACACTGAAGCTTTCTTT | CATSRDRAPLNTEAFF